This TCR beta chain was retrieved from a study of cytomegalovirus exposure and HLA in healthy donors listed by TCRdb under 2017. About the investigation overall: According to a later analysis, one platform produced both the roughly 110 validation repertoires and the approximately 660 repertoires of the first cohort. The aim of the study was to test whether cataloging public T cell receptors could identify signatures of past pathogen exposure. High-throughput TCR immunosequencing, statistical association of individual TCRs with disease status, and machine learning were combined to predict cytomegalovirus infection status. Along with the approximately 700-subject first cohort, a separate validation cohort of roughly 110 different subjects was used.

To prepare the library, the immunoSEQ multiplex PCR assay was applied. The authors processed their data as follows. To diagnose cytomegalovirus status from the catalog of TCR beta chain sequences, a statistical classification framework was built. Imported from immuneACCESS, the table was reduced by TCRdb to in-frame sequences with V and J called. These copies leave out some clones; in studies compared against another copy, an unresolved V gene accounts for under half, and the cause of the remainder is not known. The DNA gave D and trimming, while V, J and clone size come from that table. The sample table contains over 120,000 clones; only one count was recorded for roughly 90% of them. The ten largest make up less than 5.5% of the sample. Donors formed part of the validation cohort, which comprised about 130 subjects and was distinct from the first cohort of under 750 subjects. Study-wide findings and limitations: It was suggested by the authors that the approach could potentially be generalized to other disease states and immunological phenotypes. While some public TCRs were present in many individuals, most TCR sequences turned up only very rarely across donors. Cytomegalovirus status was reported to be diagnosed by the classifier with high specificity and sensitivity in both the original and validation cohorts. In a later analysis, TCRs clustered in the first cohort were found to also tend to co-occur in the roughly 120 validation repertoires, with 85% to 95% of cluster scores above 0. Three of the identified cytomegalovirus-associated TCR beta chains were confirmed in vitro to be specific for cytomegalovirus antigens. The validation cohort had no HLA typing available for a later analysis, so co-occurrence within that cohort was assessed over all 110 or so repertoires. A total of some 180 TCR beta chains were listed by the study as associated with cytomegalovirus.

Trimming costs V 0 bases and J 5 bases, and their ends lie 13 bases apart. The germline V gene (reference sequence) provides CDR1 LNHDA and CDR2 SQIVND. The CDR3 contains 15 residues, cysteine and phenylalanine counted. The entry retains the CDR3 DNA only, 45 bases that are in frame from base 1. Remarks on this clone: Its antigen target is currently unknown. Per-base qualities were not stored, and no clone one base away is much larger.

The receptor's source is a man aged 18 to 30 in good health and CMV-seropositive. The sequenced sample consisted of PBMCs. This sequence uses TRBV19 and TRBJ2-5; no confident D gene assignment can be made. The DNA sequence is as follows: TGTGCCAGTAGTATAGATAATTTCCGGGTGGAGACCCAGTACTTC. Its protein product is CASSIDNFRVETQYF.